Included here is one T cell receptor beta chain sequence, with context. What it recognizes is unknown. The data belong to a study of CD8 T cells in ankylosing spondylitis. Findings and limits, study-wide: Some motif variants had been reported before (in reactive arthritis synovial fluid and blood). Clones linked to disease, bearing a CD8+ phenotype, were relatively rare in peripheral blood. Significant enrichment of disease-linked clones was reportedly seen in matched ankylosing spondylitis synovial fluid. Apparently characteristic of ankylosing spondylitis blood was a TCR beta motif (fewer than 10 highly homologous variants).

Each TCR beta library was made by quantitative 5'-RACE that incorporated molecular barcodes. TCRdb ran MiXCR on the 5' RACE reads and lists one entry per CDR3 protein. The table records around 440,000 distinct CDR3 sequences, roughly 18% of them present only once. V lost 2 bases to trimming and J lost 7 bases; unmatched junction nucleotides: 7. Germline CDR1 is SGHRS and CDR2 is YFSETQ. The CDR3 extends over 15 amino acids. The clonotype was recovered from a male donor with ankylosing spondylitis. The chain recombines TRBV5-1 with TRBJ2-1; TRBD1 agrees at 9 bases. The specimen sequenced was blood, either unsorted or a sorted T cell fraction (not recorded which). CDR3 sequence reads: CASSLGDRDSNEQFF. CDR3 in DNA: TGCGCCAGCAGCTTAGGGGACAGGGATAGTAATGAGCAGTTCTTC. Using reference TRBV5-1 and TRBJ2-1 for the parts outside the CDR3, the full variable domain is KAGVTQTPRYLIKTRGQQVTLSCSPISGHRSVSWYQQTPGQGLQFLFEYFSETQRNKGNFPGRFSGRQFSNSRSEMNVSTLELGDSALYLCASSLGDRDSNEQFFGPGTRLTVL.